These T cell receptor beta chains were read from a single sample in a study of T cells in Graves' hyperthyroidism and ophthalmopathy. TCRdb fed the multiplex PCR reads into MiXCR, producing one record per CDR3 protein. This sample has more than 50,000 distinct CDR3 sequences; approximately 50% occur once, and the top ten carry roughly 3.4%. The sequenced material came from blood. The receptor set was obtained from a woman aged 55-70 years with Graves' ophthalmopathy. CDR3s include the opening cysteine and the closing phenylalanine or tryptophan. Clone size is given for some rows only: seen once, a few or many times, or a class if the clone is expanded.

v_call: TRBV2; clone_size: many; j_call: TRBJ2-2; cdr3_aa: CASILGPREGELFF
v_call: TRBV24-1; clone_size: .; j_call: TRBJ1-2; cdr3_aa: CATSDSRDSRYGYTF
v_call: TRBV4-1; clone_size: many; j_call: TRBJ1-1; cdr3_aa: CASSEQGGLAEAFF
v_call: TRBV20-1; clone_size: .; j_call: TRBJ1-4; cdr3_aa: CSARGGQGSNSYNEKLFF
v_call: TRBV19; clone_size: .; j_call: TRBJ1-1; cdr3_aa: CASGRGGRSDTEAFF
v_call: TRBV4-1; clone_size: .; j_call: TRBJ2-2; cdr3_aa: CASSQGIGQGYSGELFF
v_call: TRBV10-1; clone_size: .; j_call: TRBJ2-5; cdr3_aa: CASSEDRGRREETQYF
v_call: TRBV13; clone_size: .; j_call: TRBJ1-4; cdr3_aa: CASSLSGGDEKLFF
v_call: TRBV13; clone_size: many; j_call: TRBJ1-2; cdr3_aa: CASSTRQGEVYGYTF
v_call: TRBV7-9; clone_size: .; j_call: TRBJ2-1; cdr3_aa: CASSLRPSGGGNEQFF
v_call: TRBV6-2/TRBV6-3; clone_size: .; j_call: TRBJ1-2; cdr3_aa: CASNKVRSVGDWGYGYTF
v_call: TRBV20-1; clone_size: .; j_call: TRBJ2-5; cdr3_aa: CSSRAGGSETQYF
v_call: TRBV24-1; clone_size: few; j_call: TRBJ2-3; cdr3_aa: CATKGVGDTQYF
v_call: TRBV20-1; clone_size: many; j_call: TRBJ2-5; cdr3_aa: CSASDKIQETQYF
v_call: TRBV6-1; clone_size: many; j_call: TRBJ1-5; cdr3_aa: CASKERFSGNQPQHF
v_call: TRBV15; clone_size: many; j_call: TRBJ1-5; cdr3_aa: CATSEGADSNQPQHF
v_call: TRBV7-3; clone_size: many; j_call: TRBJ2-2; cdr3_aa: CASSVRADTGELFF
v_call: TRBV5-4; clone_size: .; j_call: TRBJ1-1; cdr3_aa: CASSLGPYRGMNTEAFF
v_call: TRBV27; clone_size: many; j_call: TRBJ1-2; cdr3_aa: CASSSRPGQDNYGYTF
v_call: TRBV24-1; clone_size: .; j_call: TRBJ2-3; cdr3_aa: CATGDARHLDTQYF
v_call: TRBV24-1; clone_size: medium-sized; j_call: TRBJ2-3; cdr3_aa: CATSVPETPDTQYF
v_call: TRBV20-1; clone_size: many; j_call: TRBJ1-1; cdr3_aa: CSAPWGAGTEAFF
v_call: TRBV29-1; clone_size: few; j_call: TRBJ2-7; cdr3_aa: CSAGQGVGEQYF
v_call: TRBV29-1; clone_size: .; j_call: TRBJ2-2; cdr3_aa: CSIRQGAGELFF
v_call: TRBV12-3/TRBV12-4; clone_size: medium-sized; j_call: TRBJ1-1; cdr3_aa: CASSLRNRVIGEAFF
v_call: TRBV5-1; clone_size: .; j_call: TRBJ2-1; cdr3_aa: CASSEDEPKEQFF
v_call: TRBV15; clone_size: medium-sized; j_call: TRBJ2-1; cdr3_aa: CATSRVLAVEQFF